These 18 T cell receptor beta chains were sequenced from one sample in a study of beta chain features in type 1 diabetes. Expressed TCRB transcripts were sequenced because the entire RNA isolate underwent reverse transcription. Only in-frame clones appear in the TCRdb table, and some are missing; sequencing was by immunoSEQ multiplex PCR. The table includes under 800,000 clones, about a sixth detected once. The specimen was naive CD4+ T cells from blood. All receptors derive from a man aged 18-30 years in good health.

This clone was detected a few times. The chain joins TRBV7-7 to TRBJ1-3; no definite D call. Germline assignment: CDR1 SSHAT and CDR2 FNYEAQ (reference sequence). V was trimmed by 0 bases and J by 2 bases, leaving 2 bases between them. The CDR3 has 13 residues. CDR3 DNA: TGTGCCAGCAGCTTAGCGCCTGGAAACACCATATATTTT. Amino acids: CASSLAPGNTIYF.

This clone was observed a few times. The chain uses TRBV6-5 and TRBJ2-7; 8 nucleotides agree with TRBD1. This CDR3 has 16 residues. The germline CDR1 and CDR2 sequences are MNHEY and SVGAGI. The ends lost 0 bases at V and 3 bases at J; junction bases unmatched: 7. The CDR3 nucleotides read TGTGCCAGCAGTTACTCGATGGGACAGGCCCGCTACGAGCAGTACTTC. Translation gives CASSYSMGQARYEQYF.

CDR3 sequence: CACSQGYYGYTF. DNA for the CDR3: TGTGCCTGCTCACAGGGCTACTATGGCTACACCTTC. The V and J genes are TRBV6-5 and TRBJ1-2; weak D call: TRBD1 (6 bases). CDR3 size: 12 residues. Germline loops: CDR1 MNHEY, CDR2 SVGAGI. Trimming pared 11 bases from V and 3 bases from J, leaving 13 bases between.

This clone was found a few times. J is TRBJ1-2 and V is TRBV27; D uncertain. CDR3 length: 14 amino acids. The V gene's germline CDR1 is MNHEY and CDR2 SMNVEV (reference sequence). Trimming took 5 bases from V and 4 from J, leaving 14 bases between them. The chain's CDR3 is CASSPGLWGYGYTF. The CDR3 nucleotides read TGTGCCAGCAGTCCAGGACTCTGGGGCTATGGCTACACCTTC.

This clone was seen more than once but under ten times. V usage is TRBV7-9 and J usage is TRBJ1-1; 7 positions match TRBD1. The CDR3 consists of 15 residues. Germline trimming cut 1 base from V and 0 bases from J; bases unmatched to any gene: 2. Germline CDR1 is SEHNR and CDR2 is FQNEAQ (reference sequence). In nucleotides, the CDR3 is TGTGCCAGCAGCTTAGTTGGGACAGTGAACACTGAAGCTTTCTTT. It translates to CASSLVGTVNTEAFF.

About this clone itself: Mismatch with germline at one junction end may stem from a read error. The chain is built from TRBV28 and TRBJ2-3, with 10 nucleotides matching TRBD1. Germline values: CDR1 MDHEN, CDR2 SYDVKM. This CDR3 region has 16 residues. CDR3 loop: CASSSAPGQGADTQYF. The CDR3 DNA sequence: TGTGCCAGTAGTTCCGCCCCCGGACAGGGGGCAGATACGCAGTATTTT.

This chain uses TRBV7-6 with TRBJ2-1; D is undetermined. Germline V gene lookup returns CDR1 SGHVS and CDR2 FNYEAQ. V dropped 8 bases and J dropped 2 bases, with 10 bases sitting between them. The CDR3 is made up of 13 amino acids. CDR3 in amino acids: CASGYVTYNEQFF. The CDR3 nucleotides are TGTGCCAGCGGCTATGTGACCTACAATGAGCAGTTCTTC.

The chain carries TRBV7-2 and TRBJ1-1, with D unresolved. The CDR3 extends over 11 amino acids. The V end was cut by 6 bases, the J end by 2 bases, with 4 bases between. Germline CDR1 is SGHTA and CDR2 is FQGNSA. CDR3 sequence reads: CASRINTEAFF. For the CDR3, the DNA is TGTGCCAGCAGGATAAACACTGAAGCTTTCTTT.

This clone was observed a handful of times. The chain uses TRBV7-9 and TRBJ1-3, with a weak D call TRBD1 (6 bases). Trimming left V 0 bases short and J 3 bases short, with 12 bases between. CDR1 is SEHNR and CDR2 is FQNEAQ in the germline V gene (reference sequence). The CDR3 spans 16 residues. Here the CDR3 reads CASSLARTAVGNTIYF. CDR3 nucleotides: TGTGCCAGCAGCTTAGCTCGGACAGCTGTTGGAAACACCATATATTTT.

On this clone: The identical CDR3 is also encoded by other nucleotide sequences in the sample. This chain joins TRBV18 and TRBJ2-1, with 8 bases matching TRBD2. With 0 bases clipped from V and 3 bases from J, the junction kept 4 bases outside the gene matches. CDR3 size: 16 residues. From germline, CDR1 is KGHSH and CDR2 LQKENI. The CDR3 reads CASSPPGLAGYNEQFF. CDR3 nucleotides: TGTGCCAGCTCACCACCGGGGCTAGCGGGCTACAATGAGCAGTTCTTC.

This clone was seen a few times. V usage is TRBV5-4 and J usage is TRBJ1-2; 7 bases fit TRBD1. The CDR3 runs 14 residues. CDR1 SGHNT and CDR2 YYREEE come from the germline V gene (reference sequence). The trim removed 3 bases at V and 2 bases at J, leaving 4 bases unmatched. The CDR3 here is CASSWGQPNYGYTF. Written as DNA, the CDR3 is TGTGCCAGCAGCTGGGGACAGCCAAACTATGGCTACACCTTC.

The CDR3 region has the DNA TGCGCCAGCAGGAGAGGACTAGCCCCCGGGGAGCTGTTTTTT. Its protein is CASRRGLAPGELFF. The chain is built from TRBV4-3 and TRBJ2-2, with 8 bases lining up with TRBD2. The CDR3 is made up of 14 amino acids. With V trimmed by 6 bases and J by 6 bases, 6 bases remained unmatched. Germline values: CDR1 LGHNA, CDR2 YSLEER.

The rearrangement uses TRBV10-3 and TRBJ2-7; D not resolved. V lost 0 bases, J lost 0 bases, and 12 bases lay in between. The V gene's germline CDR1 is ENHRY and CDR2 SYGVKD. This CDR3 spans 16 amino acids. The CDR3 sequence: CAISESSVSASYEQYF. The CDR3 DNA is TGTGCCATCAGTGAGTCGAGTGTTTCGGCCTCCTACGAGCAGTACTTC.

The chain combines TRBV7-2 with TRBJ2-7; D might be TRBD1 (5 bases). Per germline, CDR1 SGHTA and CDR2 FQGNSA. The CDR3 is 13 residues long. Trimming pared 5 bases from V and 3 bases from J, leaving 11 bases between. The CDR3 protein is CASSLGHIYEQYF. The CDR3 DNA sequence: TGTGCCAGCAGCCTCGGACATATCTACGAGCAGTACTTC.

The table lists this clone with a few counts. This CDR3 is CASSLGPAEYQPQHF. The CDR3 DNA sequence: TGCGCCAGCAGCTTGGGACCAGCCGAATATCAGCCCCAGCATTTT. This chain links TRBV5-1 with TRBJ1-5; D gene unclear. Looked up from germline, CDR1 is SGHRS and CDR2 is YFSETQ. The germline V and J ends were trimmed by 0 bases and 5 bases, with 12 bases remaining between them. CDR3 size: 15 residues.

The V gene is TRBV5-4, the J gene TRBJ1-1, with 12 bases fitting TRBD1. Germline V gives CDR1 SGHNT, CDR2 YYREEE (reference sequence). This CDR3 is built from 16 residues. The V and J ends lost 4 bases and 6 bases, in that order; junction bases with no gene match: 10. CDR3 DNA: TGTGCCAGCAGCACGGGACAGGGGGCTATGATCTCTGAAGCTTTCTTT. It yields the protein CASSTGQGAMISEAFF.

This clone was seen a few times. The chain combines TRBV7-2 with TRBJ2-7; D remains unclear. The CDR3 is 12 residues long. The germline V gene encodes CDR1 SGHTA and CDR2 FQGNSA. The ends were cut back, 5 bases at V and 0 bases at J, with 5 bases in the middle. The CDR3 spells CASSPLSYEQYF. DNA for the CDR3: TGTGCCAGCAGCCCACTCTCCTACGAGCAGTACTTC.

This chain joins TRBV19 and TRBJ2-7, with D unclear. V lost 5 bases and J 3 bases, leaving 11 bases between the germline ends. CDR3 length: 13 residues. Looked up from germline, CDR1 is LNHDA and CDR2 is SQIVND (reference sequence). The CDR3 DNA reads TGTGCCAGTAGTTATACCCCTAGCTACGAGCAGTACTTC. Amino acids: CASSYTPSYEQYF.